The 13 T cell receptor beta chains below all came from one sample that was sequenced in a study of cytotoxic CD8 clonotypes in ibrutinib-treated CLL. Profiled with immunoSEQ multiplex PCR; TCRdb holds only in-frame clones, not every one. The table includes 250,000 to 350,000 clones, roughly three quarters detected once. The material was PBMCs, obtained at disease progression, from a patient treated with ibrutinib. Receptors originate from a human donor with chronic lymphocytic leukemia.

This clone showed up just a few times. The chain links TRBV5-5 to TRBJ2-7, with no clear D. The CDR3 spans 13 residues. Germline CDR1 SGHKS, CDR2 YYEKEE (reference sequence). Trimming shortened V by 2 bases and J by 2 bases, and 8 bases separated the two germline ends. For the CDR3, the DNA is TGTGCCAGCAGCTTAGGCGGACCCTACGAGCAGTACTTC. It specifies CASSLGGPYEQYF. The full variable domain, rest sourced from reference TRBV5-5 and TRBJ2-7, is DAGVTQSPTHLIKTRGQQVTLRCSPISGHKSVSWYQQVLGQGPQFIFQYYEKEERGRGNFPDRFSARQFPNYSSELNVNALLLGDSALYLCASSLGGPYEQYFGPGTRLTVT.

The chain couples TRBV27 to TRBJ1-1; D not resolved. The CDR3 extends over 13 amino acids. V was clipped by 8 bases and J by 1 base, with 11 bases between them. CDR1 and CDR2 (germline): MNHEY, SMNVEV (reference sequence). As DNA, the CDR3 is TGTGCCAGCTACCGGGGAGCGAACACTGAAGCTTTCTTT. The encoded protein is CASYRGANTEAFF.

This rearrangement joins TRBV4-1 to TRBJ1-3; the D is unclear. This CDR3 comprises 14 residues. CDR1 and CDR2 (germline): MGHRA, YSYEKL. The V end was cut by 2 bases, the J end by 1 base, with 6 bases between. This CDR3 reads CASSQKVSGNTIYF. The CDR3 coding sequence is TGCGCCAGCAGCCAAAAGGTGTCTGGAAACACCATATATTTT.

The chain joins TRBV11-2 to TRBJ1-5; no clear D gene. Germline-derived CDR1 and CDR2 are SGHAT and FQNNGV. The CDR3 runs to 17 residues. Deletions cut 0 bases from V and 2 bases from J, with 14 bases between. CDR3 coding DNA: TGTGCCAGCAGCTTAGAGGGTAGGGTGGATGGCAATCAGCCCCAGCATTTT. Amino acids: CASSLEGRVDGNQPQHF.

There are a few counts of this clone. Other DNA variants within this sample encode the same CDR3. The CDR3 DNA follows: TGTGCCAGCAGTTACTCACTCGGGAATGAGCAGTTCTTC. This codes for CASSYSLGNEQFF. The chain links TRBV6-5 to TRBJ2-1; D uncertain. The germline V gene has CDR1 MNHEY and CDR2 SVGAGI. Trimming removed 0 bases at V and 7 bases at J, with 7 bases between. The CDR3 is 13 residues long.

The V gene is TRBV15, the J gene TRBJ2-7, with unresolved D. The CDR3 has 15 amino acids. Trimming took off 3 bases at V and 2 bases at J, with 14 bases between the two ends. Germline CDR1 is LNHNV and CDR2 is YYDKDF (reference sequence). CDR3 nucleotide sequence: TGTGCCACCAGCAGGGGCCCCATTGGGACCTACGAGCAGTACTTC. Its protein product is CATSRGPIGTYEQYF.

V and J are TRBV28 and TRBJ1-1; D not resolved. The CDR3 runs 12 residues. Trimming removed 4 bases at V and 0 bases at J, with 3 bases between. The germline CDR1 and CDR2 sequences are MDHEN and SYDVKM. CDR3 nucleotide sequence: TGTGCCAGCAGTTGGATGAACACTGAAGCTTTCTTT. Translated: CASSWMNTEAFF. The full variable domain, with the rest looked up from reference TRBV28 and TRBJ1-1, is DVKVTQSSRYLVKRTGEKVFLECVQDMDHENMFWYRQDPGLGLRLIYFSYDVKMKEKGDIPEGYSVSREKKERFSLILESASTNQTSMYLCASSWMNTEAFFGQGTRLTVV.

CDR3 region: CSVANTEAFF. CDR3 DNA: TGCAGCGTTGCCAACACTGAAGCTTTCTTT. The chain is built from TRBV29-1 and TRBJ1-1; D ambiguous. Germline CDR1 SQVTM, CDR2 ANQGSEA. This CDR3 has 10 amino acids. Trimming pared 4 bases from V and 2 bases from J, leaving 2 bases between. The full variable domain, completed using reference TRBV29-1 and TRBJ1-1, is SAVISQKPSRDICQRGTSLTIQCQVDSQVTMMFWYRQQPGQSLTLIATANQGSEATYESGFVIDKFPISRPNLTFSTLTVSNMSPEDSSIYLCSVANTEAFFGQGTRLTVV.

The chain links TRBV7-3 to TRBJ2-1; TRBD2 agrees at 12 bases. The ends lost 5 bases at V and 7 bases at J; junction bases unmatched: 9. CDR3 length: 16 residues. Germline CDR1 is SGHTA and CDR2 is FQGTGA. CDR3 nucleotide sequence: TGTGCCAGCAGCCTGCTAGCGGGGGGGCTCAAAAATGAGCAGTTCTTC. This sequence encodes CASSLLAGGLKNEQFF.

The rearrangement uses TRBV6-1 and TRBJ2-1; a possible D gene is TRBD2 (5 bases). The CDR3 covers 15 residues. V lost 6 bases and J lost 7, with 19 bases in between. The germline CDR1 and CDR2 sequences are MNHNS and SASEGT. The CDR3 loop reads CASRPLEGYMNEQFF. For the CDR3, the DNA is TGTGCCAGCAGGCCACTAGAAGGCTACATGAATGAGCAGTTCTTC.

The chain joins TRBV28 to TRBJ2-1, with D unresolved. Germline lookup yields CDR1 MDHEN and CDR2 SYDVKM. V was clipped by 7 bases and J by 15 bases, with 16 bases between them. The CDR3 is made up of 11 amino acids. The CDR3 DNA reads as TGTGCCAGCAACACTCTCTATTGGTCGTTCTTC. Translated, it gives CASNTLYWSFF.

V is TRBV28 and J is TRBJ1-1, with 9 nucleotides matching TRBD1. This CDR3 is built from 15 residues. The ends lost 5 bases at V and 4 bases at J; junction bases unmatched: 8. Germline V gene sequence: CDR1 MDHEN, CDR2 SYDVKM. This CDR3 is CASSLYRGRATEAFF. In DNA form, the CDR3 reads TGTGCCAGCAGTCTATACAGGGGGCGGGCCACTGAAGCTTTCTTT. Filled out from reference TRBV28 and TRBJ1-1, the complete variable domain reads DVKVTQSSRYLVKRTGEKVFLECVQDMDHENMFWYRQDPGLGLRLIYFSYDVKMKEKGDIPEGYSVSREKKERFSLILESASTNQTSMYLCASSLYRGRATEAFFGQGTRLTVV.

As DNA, the CDR3 is TGCGCCAGCAGCCTCCGGTCGGCTAGCGTGGCCGGGGAGCTGTTTTTT. The encoded protein is CASSLRSASVAGELFF. The chain is built from TRBV4-1 and TRBJ2-2, with D perhaps TRBD2 (6 bases). This CDR3 has 16 residues. V lost 4 bases and J 6 bases, leaving 18 bases between the germline ends. Germline-derived CDR1 and CDR2 are MGHRA and YSYEKL.